Listed below are T cell receptor beta chains from one sample, sequenced in a study of blood T cell repertoires in COVID-19. The assay was immunoSEQ multiplex PCR, and TCRdb's table has in-frame clones only and misses some. This table has about 220,000 clones, approximately 80% appearing once. Sequencing used PBMCs or T cells enriched from blood (not recorded which). The source is a woman aged 55-69 years who had recovered from COVID-19. CDR3s include the opening cysteine and the closing phenylalanine or tryptophan. The D gene is left open where the match is weak. Clone size is shown for a subset of rows, as once, few, many or a class of expanded clone.

j_call d_call clone_size v_call cdr3_aa cdr3_nt
TRBJ2-7 - - TRBV9 CASSVEEGTYEQYF TGTGCCAGCAGCGTAGAGGAGGGAACTTACGAGCAGTACTTC
TRBJ2-7 TRBD1 few TRBV4-1 CASSPLQGATREQYF TGCGCCAGCAGCCCCCTTCAGGGGGCAACGCGCGAGCAGTACTTC
TRBJ2-7 - - TRBV5-1 CASSSRDSYEQYF TGCGCCAGCAGCTCCAGGGACTCCTACGAGCAGTACTTC
TRBJ2-2 TRBD1 - TRBV23-1 CASRTGGTGELFF TGCGCCAGCAGAACAGGGGGGACCGGGGAGCTGTTTTTT
TRBJ1-1 TRBD1 - TRBV5-8 CASSWTGSHNTEAFF TGTGCCAGCAGCTGGACAGGCTCTCATAACACTGAAGCTTTCTTT
TRBJ1-2 - - TRBV19 CASSNQVGAANYGYTF TGTGCCAGTAGTAATCAAGTAGGGGCGGCTAACTATGGCTACACCTTC
TRBJ1-2 TRBD1 - TRBV11-2 CASSLKGAVDGYTF TGTGCCAGCAGCTTAAAGGGGGCGGTTGACGGCTACACCTTC
TRBJ2-2 TRBD2 - TRBV2 CASRSSSGRIWDTGELFF TGTGCCAGCAGGTCGTCTAGCGGGAGGATCTGGGACACCGGGGAGCTGTTTTTT
TRBJ2-3 TRBD1 - TRBV5-1 CASSLQGQGSDTQYF TGCGCCAGCAGCTTGCAGGGACAGGGGAGCGATACGCAGTATTTT
TRBJ2-3 - - TRBV2 CASKGAVSTDTQYF TGTGCCAGCAAAGGAGCGGTAAGCACAGATACGCAGTATTTT
TRBJ1-1 TRBD1 - TRBV19 CASSIGRGLVNTEAFF TGTGCCAGTAGTATAGGCAGGGGGTTGGTGAACACTGAAGCTTTCTTT
TRBJ1-5 - - TRBV19 CASSPYKGVFGNQPQHF TGTGCCAGTAGTCCCTATAAGGGGGTTTTTGGCAATCAGCCCCAGCATTTT
TRBJ1-3 - - TRBV5-6 CASSFMSSSSGNTIYF TGTGCCAGCAGCTTCATGTCCTCGAGCTCTGGAAACACCATATATTTT
TRBJ2-3 - - TRBV5-4 CASSLISITDTQYF TGTGCCAGCAGCTTGATCTCTATCACAGATACGCAGTATTTT
TRBJ2-2 TRBD1 - TRBV23-1 CASSRTGSDTGELFF TGCGCCAGCAGTAGGACAGGAAGCGACACCGGGGAGCTGTTTTTT
TRBJ2-1 - - TRBV12-3/TRBV12-4 CASMVGSYNEQFF TGTGCCAGCATGGTCGGCTCCTACAATGAGCAGTTCTTC
TRBJ1-2 - once TRBV7-9 CASSQLTGGGGYTF TGTGCCAGCAGCCAGCTGACAGGTGGCGGGGGCTACACCTTC
TRBJ2-5 - - TRBV19 CASSIQGQETQYF TGTGCCAGTAGTATTCAGGGCCAAGAGACCCAGTACTTC
TRBJ1-2 TRBD1 - TRBV4-1 CASSSPRQGSNYGYTF TGCGCCAGCAGCTCCCCCAGACAGGGGAGTAACTATGGCTACACCTTC
TRBJ1-2 - - TRBV4-3 CASSQATLPYGYTF TGCGCCAGCAGCCAAGCGACTCTCCCCTATGGCTACACCTTC
TRBJ2-3 - - TRBV27 CASRSQGAGADTQYF TGTGCCAGCAGGAGTCAGGGGGCGGGGGCAGATACGCAGTATTTT
TRBJ1-6 - - TRBV6-5 CASSYSIQYNSPLHF TGTGCCAGCAGTTACTCGATACAGTATAATTCACCCCTCCACTTT
TRBJ1-6 TRBD1 - TRBV7-9 CASSLNRGGGSPLHF TGTGCCAGCAGCTTAAACAGGGGAGGAGGTTCACCCCTCCACTTT
TRBJ2-5 TRBD2 - TRBV5-8 CASSLVATSGGSQETQYF TGTGCCAGCAGCTTGGTGGCGACTAGCGGGGGGTCCCAAGAGACCCAGTACTTC
TRBJ2-6 - - TRBV6-2/TRBV6-3 CASSYGGGPRSGANVLTF TGTGCCAGCAGTTACGGAGGGGGCCCAAGGTCTGGGGCCAACGTCCTGACTTTC
TRBJ1-1 TRBD1 - TRBV23-1 CASSQPHLPDRVPTEAFF TGCGCCAGCAGTCAACCCCACCTTCCGGACAGGGTACCCACTGAAGCTTTCTTT
TRBJ2-1 - - TRBV11-3 CASSLEGVDEQFF TGTGCCAGCAGCTTAGAAGGGGTCGATGAGCAGTTCTTC
TRBJ1-1 - - TRBV11-2 CASSLELGSQGGYTEAFF TGTGCCAGCAGCTTAGAGTTGGGGTCCCAGGGTGGGTACACTGAAGCTTTCTTT
TRBJ1-5 TRBD1 - TRBV2 CASSENMGTGGQPQHF TGTGCCAGCAGTGAAAACATGGGGACAGGGGGTCAGCCCCAGCATTTT
TRBJ2-3 TRBD2 few TRBV5-8 CASSVGLAGGTDTQYF TGTGCCAGCAGCGTGGGACTAGCGGGGGGGACAGATACGCAGTATTTT
TRBJ1-1 - once TRBV4-2 CASSQASDSATEAFF TGTGCCAGCAGCCAAGCTAGTGACAGCGCTACTGAAGCTTTCTTT
TRBJ1-2 - - TRBV6-5 CASGLYGYTF TGTGCCAGCGGACTCTATGGCTACACCTTC
TRBJ2-1 - - TRBV14 CASSQTSIYRATEQFF TGTGCCAGCAGCCAAACGTCGATTTACAGGGCCACTGAGCAGTTCTTC
TRBJ2-3 - - TRBV7-9 CASSLTGGRGDTQYF TGTGCCAGCAGCCTGACCGGAGGTCGTGGAGATACGCAGTATTTT
TRBJ1-1 - - TRBV19 CASSIGQGSAEAFF TGTGCCAGTAGTATTGGCCAGGGGAGCGCTGAAGCTTTCTTT
TRBJ1-5 - - TRBV11-2 CASSLQNNQPQHF TGTGCCAGCAGCTTACAGAACAATCAGCCCCAGCATTTT
TRBJ2-4 TRBD1 - TRBV15 CATSRDGGQGDIQYF TGTGCCACCAGCAGAGATGGGGGACAGGGGGACATTCAGTACTTC
TRBJ2-3 TRBD2 - TRBV5-1 CASSWRGLAGVGTDTQYF TGCGCCAGCAGCTGGAGGGGACTAGCGGGAGTTGGCACAGATACGCAGTATTTT
TRBJ1-1 - - TRBV2 CASSDPGTTNFNTEAFF TGTGCCAGCAGTGACCCCGGGACTACTAACTTTAACACTGAAGCTTTCTTT
TRBJ2-3 - - TRBV14 CASSQDSEGGTDTQYF TGTGCCAGCAGCCAAGATTCGGAGGGCGGCACAGATACGCAGTATTTT
TRBJ1-4 - - TRBV12-5 CASGLRQDPRSEKLFF TGTGCTAGTGGTTTGAGACAAGACCCCCGTAGTGAAAAACTGTTTTTT
TRBJ1-5 TRBD1 - TRBV4-3 CASSQESPRGLNQPQHF TGCGCCAGCAGCCAAGAATCCCCCAGGGGGCTCAATCAGCCCCAGCATTTT
TRBJ1-4 - few TRBV9 CASSGQNEKLFF TGTGCCAGCAGCGGACAAAATGAAAAACTGTTTTTT
TRBJ1-3 - - TRBV9 CASSVKTGNTIYF TGTGCCAGCAGCGTGAAGACAGGAAACACCATATATTTT
TRBJ1-2 TRBD1 - TRBV7-2 CASSLGGAGQWDGYTF TGTGCCAGCAGCTTAGGAGGGGCGGGACAGTGGGATGGCTACACCTTC